A single sample is the source of the 27 T cell receptor beta chains below, sequenced in a study of glioma-infiltrating T cells. The iRepertoire nested amplicon-rescue multiplex PCR amplified TCR alpha and beta CDR3s from RNA. TCRdb analysed the multiplex PCR reads with MiXCR anew, one entry per CDR3 protein. The repertoire holds 150,000 or so distinct CDR3 sequences, with about two fifths as singletons. Specimen: glioma tissue, nonneoplastic brain tissue, or PBMCs (not recorded which). These receptors were obtained from a human donor with low-grade glioma or glioblastoma, undergoing nonglioma brain surgery, or in good health (not recorded which).

This clonotype was recorded a few times. This chain links TRBV18 with TRBJ1-1, with unresolved D. CDR1 KGHSH and CDR2 LQKENI come from the germline V gene. The CDR3 spans 15 residues. Between the trimmed V and J ends, which lost 0 bases and 3 bases, there was a span of 11 bases. In nucleotides, the CDR3 is TGTGCCAGCTCACCACCGATACAGTCGGACACTGAAGCTTTCTTT. As protein: CASSPPIQSDTEAFF. The full variable domain, in which reference TRBV18 and TRBJ1-1 provide the parts outside the CDR3, is NAGVMQNPRHLVRRRGQEARLRCSPMKGHSHVYWYRQLPEEGLKFMVYLQKENIIDESGMPKERFSAEFPKEGPSILRIQQVVRGDSAAYFCASSPPIQSDTEAFFGQGTRLTVV.

The chain joins TRBV20-1 to TRBJ1-3, with unresolved D. CDR1 DFQATT and CDR2 SNEGSKA come from the germline V gene (reference sequence). The CDR3 consists of 12 residues. V lost 5 bases, J lost 1 base, and 6 bases lay in between. CDR3 in amino acids: CSAGSSGNTIYF. The CDR3 DNA reads as TGCAGTGCTGGAAGTTCTGGAAACACCATATATTTT.

This clonotype has only a few counts. This sequence joins TRBV24-1 and TRBJ1-5; 8 bases are a match to TRBD1. The CDR3 length is 14 residues. From germline, CDR1 is KGHDR and CDR2 SFDVKD. Trimming took 4 bases from V and 5 from J; bases not matched to a gene: 3. The CDR3 DNA reads TGTGCCACCAGTGACTCGGACAGGGATCAGCCCCAGCATTTT. Protein: CATSDSDRDQPQHF.

This clonotype was seen more than once but under ten times. V usage is TRBV7-8 and J usage is TRBJ2-1; D might be TRBD1 or TRBD2, each matching 5 bases. V was clipped by 4 bases and J by 8 bases, with 9 bases between them. The CDR3 is 12 residues long. Looked up from germline, CDR1 is SGHVS and CDR2 is FQNEAQ. The CDR3 protein is CASSWGYDEQFF. For the CDR3, the DNA is TGTGCCAGCAGCTGGGGGTACGATGAGCAGTTCTTC.

Concerning this clonotype: At one of its ends the junction is not consistent with the germline gene, which may arise from a read error. DNA of the CDR3: TGTGACAGCAGCGAGAGCAGGATGAACACCGGGGAGCTGTTTTTT. Its protein product is CDSSESRMNTGELFF. The chain carries TRBV7-9 and TRBJ2-2; D uncertain. The CDR3 totals 15 residues. Germline V gene data show CDR1 as SEHNR and CDR2 as FQNEAQ (reference sequence).

A few counts support this clonotype. The J gene is TRBJ2-5, the V gene TRBV27; TRBD2 agrees at 8 bases. The CDR3 is made up of 15 amino acids. Germline V gene sequence: CDR1 MNHEY, CDR2 SMNVEV (reference sequence). Trimming took 2 bases from V and 5 from J; bases not matched to a gene: 7. The CDR3 spells CASSLTVAGRETQYF. CDR3 nucleotides: TGTGCCAGCAGTTTAACAGTAGCGGGAAGGGAGACCCAGTACTTC.

This clonotype was detected a few times. J is TRBJ1-1 and V is TRBV20-1, with D perhaps matching TRBD1 (5 bases). The CDR3 is 14 residues long. The germline CDR1 and CDR2 sequences are DFQATT and SNEGSKA (reference sequence). V was clipped by 5 bases and J by 4 bases, with 17 bases between them. CDR3 protein: CSALPTALGTEAFF. Written as DNA, the CDR3 is TGCAGTGCTCTGCCGACAGCGTTGGGCACTGAAGCTTTCTTT.

This clonotype appeared a single time. A read error may produce the germline difference seen at one junction end. The V gene is TRBV3-1, the J gene TRBJ1-1; D gene unclear. CDR1 and CDR2 (germline): LGHDT, YNNKEL (reference sequence). There are 11 residues in the CDR3. CDR3 sequence reads: CARSHSRGAFF. The CDR3 region has the DNA TGTGCCAGAAGCCACAGCCGTGGAGCTTTCTTT.

The chain has TRBV2 and TRBJ1-1; TRBD1 is a possible D gene (6 bases). The CDR3 sequence is 10 residues long. Per the germline V gene, CDR1 is SNHLY and CDR2 is FYNNEI. V was shortened by 5 bases and J by 11 bases, with 9 bases between the two germline ends. The CDR3 nucleotides read TGTGCCAGCAGTCCAGGGGCTGCTTTCTTT. Translation gives CASSPGAAFF. Drawing the rest from reference TRBV2 and TRBJ1-1, the complete variable domain is EPEVTQTPSHQVTQMGQEVILRCVPISNHLYFYWYRQILGQKVEFLVSFYNNEISEKSEIFDDQFSVERPDGSNFTLKIRSTKLEDSAMYFCASSPGAAFFGQGTRLTVV.

This clonotype is a singleton in its sample. Sequence at one end of the junction differs from germline and may be a read error. The CDR3 sequence: CSASDASGGTDTKYF. The CDR3 DNA reads as TGCAGTGCTAGCGACGCTAGCGGGGGGACAGATACGAAGTATTTT. The gene calls are TRBV20-1 and TRBJ2-3; TRBD2 matches 11 bases. The V gene's germline CDR1 is DFQATT and CDR2 SNEGSKA (reference sequence). The CDR3 length is 15 residues.

In this sample, this clonotype turned up a few times. The chain uses TRBV20-1 and TRBJ1-6, with D unresolved. The CDR3 covers 15 residues. Germline V gene lookup returns CDR1 DFQATT and CDR2 SNEGSKA (reference sequence). V was shortened by 5 bases and J by 4 bases, with 15 bases between the two germline ends. In DNA form, the CDR3 reads TGCAGTGCTTTGGGTCTCAGCCTGTATAATTCACCCCTCCACTTT. Its protein product is CSALGLSLYNSPLHF.

Details on this clonotype: No conserved phenylalanine or tryptophan ends this CDR3, so it is likely a read error. The chain couples TRBV7-9 to TRBJ1-1; no definite D call. The CDR3 contains 13 residues. Germline-derived CDR1 and CDR2 are SEHNR and FQNEAQ (reference sequence). The DNA of the CDR3 is TGTGCCCGCAGCCGCCTAAGGGTGGCTGAAGCTTTCTCT. Translated, it gives CARSRLRVAEAFS.

The gene calls are TRBV6-1 and TRBJ1-3, with TRBD1 matching over 10 bases. The J segment lost 2 bases and the V segment lost 6 bases, leaving 4 bases of the junction unmatched. Germline V lookup: CDR1 MNHNS, CDR2 SASEGT. This CDR3 region has 15 residues. The DNA for the CDR3 is TGTGCCAGCAGGGAGGGGACAGGGGCTGGAAACACCATATATTTT. It translates to CASREGTGAGNTIYF.

This chain joins TRBV25-1 and TRBJ2-5, with 7 bases identical to TRBD1. The ends lost 3 bases at V and 0 bases at J; junction bases unmatched: 7. The CDR3 length is 16 residues. CDR1 is MGHDK, CDR2 SYGVNS, per germline. CDR3 nucleotide sequence: TGTGCCAGCAGTGAGTTAAACAGGGGAAACCAAGAGACCCAGTACTTC. This translates into CASSELNRGNQETQYF.

A few counts support this clonotype. The chain employs TRBV7-2 and TRBJ2-7, with D perhaps matching TRBD2 (6 bases). V lost 0 bases and J 0 bases, leaving 9 bases between the germline ends. CDR1 and CDR2 (germline): SGHTA, FQGNSA. CDR3 size: 15 residues. The CDR3, as DNA: TGTGCCAGCAGCTTAGCTGACGGGAGCTCCTACGAGCAGTACTTC. The encoded protein is CASSLADGSSYEQYF.

As to this clonotype: A read error may produce the germline difference seen at one junction end. This chain joins TRBV6-2 or TRBV6-3 and TRBJ2-7, with 10 bases identical to TRBD1. Germline CDR1 reads MNHEY; CDR2 reads SVGEGT. CDR3 length: 15 residues. The DNA for the CDR3 is TGTGCCAGCAGCTCCCTTGGGACAGGGGCGGGCGAGAAGTACTTC. It codes for CASSSLGTGAGEKYF.

The chain links TRBV12-3 or TRBV12-4 to TRBJ2-3; 8 bases are shared with TRBD2. The V segment lost 7 bases and the J segment 0 bases; nucleotides outside the gene matches: 6. The CDR3 is 15 amino acids. As DNA, the CDR3 is TGTGCCAGCAACAAACTAGCGGATAGCACAGATACGCAGTATTTT. Protein sequence: CASNKLADSTDTQYF.

The table lists this clonotype with a few counts. The V gene is TRBV20-1, the J gene TRBJ2-7, with no clear D. Germline loops: CDR1 DFQATT, CDR2 SNEGSKA (reference sequence). CDR3 length: 11 residues. Trimming stripped 3 bases from V and 7 bases from J, with 10 bases between. The CDR3: CSASRSLEQYF. CDR3 in DNA: TGCAGTGCTAGTCGAAGCCTTGAGCAGTACTTC.

This clonotype was counted only a few times. The chain is built from TRBV27 and TRBJ2-1; no clear D gene. The length of the CDR3 is 14 residues. V gave up 6 bases and J gave up 6 bases, with 15 bases separating them. Germline lookup yields CDR1 MNHEY and CDR2 SMNVEV (reference sequence). The CDR3: CASSQPARVNEQFF. In DNA, the CDR3 is TGTGCCAGCAGCCAACCCGCCCGAGTCAATGAGCAGTTCTTC.

This clonotype has a handful of counts. The genes are TRBV20-1 and TRBJ2-5, with 12 bases identical to TRBD2. V shed 3 bases, J shed 4 bases, and the junction held 6 bases outside the gene matches. Germline CDR1 DFQATT, CDR2 SNEGSKA (reference sequence). This CDR3 has 15 residues. CDR3 amino acids: CSASLAGGPGETQYF. DNA of the CDR3: TGCAGTGCTAGTCTAGCGGGGGGGCCGGGAGAGACCCAGTACTTC.

The V gene is TRBV6-5, the J gene TRBJ1-2; no clear D gene. Between the trimmed V and J ends, which lost 0 bases and 6 bases, there was a span of 14 bases. The CDR3 length is 15 residues. In germline, CDR1 is MNHEY, CDR2 SVGAGI. CDR3 protein: CASSYSISGKNGYTF. CDR3 in DNA: TGTGCCAGCAGTTACTCGATTTCCGGAAAAAATGGCTACACCTTC.

The sample holds one count of this clonotype. The V gene is TRBV6-6, the J gene TRBJ1-3; D is unclear. Germline V gives CDR1 MNHNY, CDR2 SVGAGI (reference sequence). V was clipped by 7 bases and J by 2 bases, with 9 bases between them. This CDR3 spans 13 amino acids. This CDR3 is CASMLNPGNTIYF. The CDR3, as DNA: TGTGCCAGCATGCTCAACCCTGGAAACACCATATATTTT.

This chain connects TRBV12-3 or TRBV12-4 to TRBJ1-3; no definite D call. CDR3 length equals 15 residues. The V gene lost 0 bases and the J gene lost 6 bases, with 12 bases spanning the gap. The CDR3 nucleotides read TGTGCCAGCAGTTTAGCGAATCGGCAGCTAAACACCATATATTTT. Amino acid sequence: CASSLANRQLNTIYF.

This clonotype appeared a few times. The chain carries TRBV7-9 and TRBJ2-7, with a possible D match to TRBD1 (6 bases). The V and J ends lost 5 bases and 4 bases respectively, with 15 bases between them. CDR1 and CDR2 (germline): SEHNR, FQNEAQ (reference sequence). There are 14 residues in the CDR3. The CDR3 protein is CASSGPDSLYEQYF. The CDR3 DNA reads as TGTGCCAGCAGCGGGCCGGACAGCTTATACGAGCAGTACTTC.

The V and J genes are TRBV10-3 and TRBJ2-3; TRBD1 matches at 7 bases. Germline trimming cut 3 bases from V and 6 bases from J; bases unmatched to any gene: 6. CDR1 is ENHRY, CDR2 SYGVKD, per germline. The CDR3 totals 14 residues. CDR3 sequence (DNA): TGTGCCATCAGTGACCCCCGGACAGGTGATACGCAGTATTTT. Its translation: CAISDPRTGDTQYF.

With respect to this clonotype: A much larger clone is a single base away; this may be a read error. The chain couples TRBV2 to TRBJ2-7; D is ambiguous. Germline assignment: CDR1 SNHLY and CDR2 FYNNEI. Trimming took off 5 bases at V and 2 bases at J, with 1 base between the two ends. This CDR3 has 10 residues. CDR3 nucleotide sequence: TGTGCCAGCAGTCCCTACGAGCAGTACTTC. The encoded protein is CASSPYEQYF.

This chain's CDR3 is CASSFDRVSYEQYF. The DNA of the CDR3 is TGTGCCAGCAGCTTTGACAGGGTTTCCTACGAGCAGTACTTC. This chain connects TRBV11-1 to TRBJ2-7; 7 nucleotides match TRBD1. In germline, CDR1 is SGHAT, CDR2 FQDESV (reference sequence). V shed 3 bases and J 1 base; nucleotides not matched to a gene: 3. This CDR3 region has 14 residues. Based on the CDR3 plus reference TRBV11-1 and TRBJ2-7, the full variable domain is EAEVAQSPRYKITEKSQAVAFWCDPISGHATLYWYRQILGQGPELLVQFQDESVVDDSQLPKDRFSAERLKGVDSTLKIQPAELGDSAMYLCASSFDRVSYEQYFGPGTRLTVT.